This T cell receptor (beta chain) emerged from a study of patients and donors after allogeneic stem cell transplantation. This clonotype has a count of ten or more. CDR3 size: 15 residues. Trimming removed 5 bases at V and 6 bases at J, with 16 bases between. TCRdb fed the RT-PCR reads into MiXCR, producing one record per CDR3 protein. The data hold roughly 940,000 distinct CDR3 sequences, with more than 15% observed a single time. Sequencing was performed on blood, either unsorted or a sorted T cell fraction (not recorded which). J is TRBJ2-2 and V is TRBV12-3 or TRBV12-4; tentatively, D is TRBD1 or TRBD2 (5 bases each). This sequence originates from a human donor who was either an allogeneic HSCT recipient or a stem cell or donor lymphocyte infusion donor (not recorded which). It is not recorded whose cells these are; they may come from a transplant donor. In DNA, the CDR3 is TGTGCCAGCAGTCCCGGGAATCCCAGGGCCGGGGAGCTGTTTTTT. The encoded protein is CASSPGNPRAGELFF.